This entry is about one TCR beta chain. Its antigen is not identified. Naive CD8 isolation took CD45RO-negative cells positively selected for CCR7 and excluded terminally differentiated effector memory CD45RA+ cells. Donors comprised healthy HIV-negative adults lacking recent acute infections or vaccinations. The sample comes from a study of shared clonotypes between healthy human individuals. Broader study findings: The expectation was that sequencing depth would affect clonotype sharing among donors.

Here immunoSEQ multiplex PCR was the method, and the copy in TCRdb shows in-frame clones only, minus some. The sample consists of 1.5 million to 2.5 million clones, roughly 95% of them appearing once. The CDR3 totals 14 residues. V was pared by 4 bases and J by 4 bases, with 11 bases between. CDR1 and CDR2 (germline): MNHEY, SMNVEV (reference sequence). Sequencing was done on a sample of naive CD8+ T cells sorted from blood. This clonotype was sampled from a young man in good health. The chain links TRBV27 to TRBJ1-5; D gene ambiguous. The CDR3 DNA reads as TGTGCCAGCAGTTCCCTCACAACTAATCAGCCCCAGCATTTT. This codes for CASSSLTTNQPQHF.